Listed here are 10 T cell receptor beta chains from one sample, sequenced in a study of blood T cell repertoires in COVID-19 (dated by TCRdb to 2018 to 2020). Library prep was done by the immunoSEQ multiplex PCR assay. Imported from immuneACCESS, the table was reduced by TCRdb to in-frame sequences with V and J called. These copies leave out some clones; in studies compared against another copy, an unresolved V gene accounts for under half, and the cause of the remainder is not known. The sample profile shows about 330,000 clones; about 85% of them were found once. The ten largest clones represent less than 6% of the sample. What was sequenced was PBMCs or T cells enriched from blood (not recorded which). The source of these receptors is a woman aged 25-40 years who had recovered from COVID-19.

This chain joins TRBV6-4 and TRBJ2-2, with D possibly TRBD1 on 6 matching bases. There are 14 residues in the CDR3. Per the germline V gene, CDR1 is MRHNA and CDR2 is SNTAGT. The V and J ends lost 6 bases and 3 bases respectively, with 11 bases between them. The DNA of the CDR3 is TGTGCCAGCAGCTCGGGGACACACACCGGGGAGCTGTTTTTT. Translated: CASSSGTHTGELFF.

This rearrangement joins TRBV5-1 to TRBJ2-7; D ambiguous. Trimming pared 0 bases from V and 0 bases from J, leaving 10 bases between. Germline values: CDR1 SGHRS, CDR2 YFSETQ. This CDR3 spans 15 amino acids. The DNA of the CDR3 is TGCGCCAGCAGCTTGGAGAGACACTTCTCCTACGAGCAGTACTTC. This gives the protein CASSLERHFSYEQYF.

The chain recombines TRBV3-1 (or the pseudogene TRBV3-2) with TRBJ1-2, with TRBD1 identical over 7 bases. The CDR3 length is 15 residues. Germline V gives CDR1 LGHDT, CDR2 YNNKEL (reference sequence). V was pared by 2 bases and J by 0 bases, with 3 bases of the junction left unmatched. CDR3 bases: TGTGCCAGCAGCCAAACTGGGACAGCTAACTATGGCTACACCTTC. Protein product: CASSQTGTANYGYTF.

This clone was counted only a few times. This chain uses TRBV29-1 with TRBJ1-1; the match to TRBD1 covers 9 bases. The CDR3 is 14 amino acids. Germline V CDR1 and CDR2: SQVTM, ANQGSEA. V lost 1 base to trimming and J lost 2 bases; unmatched junction nucleotides: 2. This CDR3 is CSVEVDRGNTEAFF. Written as DNA, the CDR3 is TGCAGCGTTGAAGTGGACAGGGGCAACACTGAAGCTTTCTTT.

V usage is TRBV15 and J usage is TRBJ1-2; D is perhaps TRBD1 (5 bases). This CDR3 is built from 15 residues. Germline V gene sequence: CDR1 LNHNV, CDR2 YYDKDF (reference sequence). Trimming pared 2 bases from V and 4 bases from J, leaving 14 bases between. CDR3 coding DNA: TGTGCCACCAGCAGACAGGGTTTGGTATTCTATGGCTACACCTTC. Encoded protein: CATSRQGLVFYGYTF.

This clone appeared a few times. The chain joins TRBV30 to TRBJ1-1; 8 bases align to TRBD1. Germline CDR1 GTSNPN, CDR2 SVGIG (reference sequence). This CDR3 has 14 amino acids. V was pared by 3 bases and J by 6 bases, with 9 bases of the junction left unmatched. The CDR3 region is CAWRYGQGASEAFF. The CDR3 DNA is TGTGCCTGGAGGTACGGGCAGGGGGCCTCTGAAGCTTTCTTT.

The gene calls are TRBV19 and TRBJ1-1; 12 bases are shared with TRBD1. This CDR3 is built from 20 residues. Germline loops: CDR1 LNHDA, CDR2 SQIVND (reference sequence). J lost 1 base, V lost 3 bases, and 15 bases had no gene match. As DNA, the CDR3 is TGTGCCAGTAGTATGATACCTCCCTCCGGGACAGGGGGCAGGAACACTGAAGCTTTCTTT. Protein: CASSMIPPSGTGGRNTEAFF.

This chain connects TRBV7-3 to TRBJ2-3; weak D call: TRBD1 (6 bases). The CDR3 totals 15 residues. Germline lookup yields CDR1 SGHTA and CDR2 FQGTGA. V lost 1 base to trimming and J lost 1 base, with 9 bases between them. CDR3 sequence: CASSLNSGGTDTQYF. As DNA, the CDR3 is TGTGCCAGCAGCTTAAACTCAGGGGGCACAGATACGCAGTATTTT.

In nucleotides, the CDR3 is TGTGCCAGCAGCCATACCGGGGAAAACTATGGCTACACCTTC. It translates to CASSHTGENYGYTF. This chain connects TRBV6-5 to TRBJ1-2; no clear D. Trimming left V 6 bases short and J 2 bases short, with 13 bases between. The CDR3 has 14 residues. Looked up from germline, CDR1 is MNHEY and CDR2 is SVGAGI.

This chain uses TRBV29-1 with TRBJ2-4, with D possibly TRBD1 on 6 matching bases. This CDR3 spans 14 amino acids. Germline V gene sequence: CDR1 SQVTM, CDR2 ANQGSEA. V lost 5 bases to trimming and J lost 8 bases, with 19 bases between them. CDR3 sequence (DNA): TGCAGCGTTAGGGGGAGACTCAAGTTGGACATTCAGTACTTC. Protein sequence: CSVRGRLKLDIQYF.